These T cell receptor beta chains were read from a single sample in a study of shared clonotypes between healthy human individuals. The data were produced by immunoSEQ multiplex PCR, yet TCRdb's version contains in-frame clones alone and is incomplete. The sample carries about 2,200,000 clones, around 93% recorded once. The specimen was naive CD8+ T cells from PBMCs. The receptors originated from a man in his late teens or twenties in good health. Some clones in this sample may be carry-over from other donors' samples. Each CDR3 is given with its conserved first and last residue. D genes are given only for firm matches. Where a row states a size, it is once, few, many or the class of an expanded clone; other rows omit it.

>once|-|TRBV5-4|TRBJ2-1
CASSRIGNEQFF
TGTGCCAGCAGCCGGATTGGGAATGAGCAGTTCTTC
>-|-|TRBV7-9|TRBJ1-4
CASSLGVRTENEKLFF
TGTGCCAGCAGCTTGGGGGTTAGGACAGAGAATGAAAAACTGTTTTTT
>-|-|TRBV19|TRBJ1-5
CASSILAVGHQPQHF
TGTGCCAGTAGTATATTGGCGGTGGGCCATCAGCCCCAGCATTTT
>-|TRBD1|TRBV30|TRBJ1-5
CAWSAGQGQHF
TGTGCCTGGAGTGCCGGACAGGGGCAGCATTTT
>-|-|TRBV14|TRBJ2-2
CASSQDFSGELFF
TGTGCCAGCAGCCAAGATTTTAGCGGGGAGCTGTTTTTT
>once|-|TRBV27|TRBJ2-3
CASSSSGTFTDTQYF
TGTGCCAGCAGTTCCTCGGGAACTTTCACAGATACGCAGTATTTT
>-|TRBD1|TRBV7-9|TRBJ2-4
CASSGTENIQYF
TGTGCCAGCAGCGGGACAGAGAACATTCAGTACTTC
>-|-|TRBV27|TRBJ2-1
CASSHPGNEQFF
TGTGCCAGCAGTCACCCAGGCAATGAGCAGTTCTTC
>once|TRBD1|TRBV11-2|TRBJ1-6
CASRQIPTGGNSPLHF
TGTGCCAGCAGGCAAATCCCCACAGGGGGGAATTCACCCCTCCACTTT
>-|TRBD1|TRBV28|TRBJ2-7
CASSARTGWIDF
TGTGCCAGCAGTGCCCGGACAGGCTGGATAGACTTC
>-|TRBD1|TRBV29-1|TRBJ2-1
CSSFGGTGTNEQFF
TGCAGCTCCTTTGGAGGGACAGGGACCAATGAGCAGTTCTTC
>-|TRBD1|TRBV27|TRBJ2-3
CASSSTRQGPTDTQYF
TGTGCCAGCAGTTCGACCAGACAGGGTCCCACAGATACGCAGTATTTT
>-|-|TRBV28|TRBJ1-2
CASSLLLSANYGYTF
TGTGCCAGCAGTTTGCTACTTTCAGCTAACTATGGCTACACCTTC
>-|-|TRBV29-1|TRBJ2-1
CSVTPGVPYNEQFF
TGCAGCGTTACCCCAGGGGTACCCTACAATGAGCAGTTCTTC
>-|-|TRBV11-1|TRBJ1-1
CASSRRGQEAFF
TGTGCCAGCAGCCGCCGGGGACAAGAAGCTTTCTTT
>-|TRBD2|TRBV6-1|TRBJ2-7
CASNLSAGSSYEQYF
TGTGCCAGCAACCTTTCAGCGGGGAGCTCCTACGAGCAGTACTTC
>-|-|TRBV7-8|TRBJ1-1
CASSLERNTEAFF
TGTGCCAGCAGCTTAGAGAGGAACACTGAAGCTTTCTTT
>-|-|TRBV28|TRBJ1-1
CASSLRGDTEAFF
TGTGCCAGCAGTTTGCGTGGGGACACTGAAGCTTTCTTT
>-|-|TRBV18|TRBJ2-4
CASSPGQVTIQYF
TGTGCCAGCTCACCGGGGCAGGTCACCATTCAGTACTTC
>-|-|TRBV13|TRBJ2-7
CASSAGSSYEQYF
TGTGCCAGCTCCGCCGGGAGCTCCTACGAGCAGTACTTC
>once|TRBD2|TRBV5-5|TRBJ2-7
CASSQPTGGAYEQYF
TGTGCCAGCAGCCAACCAACGGGAGGGGCCTACGAGCAGTACTTC
>-|TRBD1|TRBV7-6|TRBJ1-1
CVSSLWTGQNTEAFF
TGTGTCAGCAGCTTGTGGACAGGACAGAACACTGAAGCTTTCTTT
>once|-|TRBV7-6|TRBJ1-1
CASSLVIRGEGGEAFF
TGTGCCAGCAGCTTGGTCATCAGGGGTGAGGGCGGTGAAGCTTTCTTT
>-|TRBD2|TRBV7-9|TRBJ2-1
CASSLELAERSSNEQFF
TGTGCCAGCAGCTTAGAACTAGCGGAGAGGAGCTCCAATGAGCAGTTCTTC
>-|-|TRBV28|TRBJ2-5
CASSSPDRRSQETQYF
TGTGCCAGCAGTTCACCAGACAGGAGAAGCCAAGAGACCCAGTACTTC